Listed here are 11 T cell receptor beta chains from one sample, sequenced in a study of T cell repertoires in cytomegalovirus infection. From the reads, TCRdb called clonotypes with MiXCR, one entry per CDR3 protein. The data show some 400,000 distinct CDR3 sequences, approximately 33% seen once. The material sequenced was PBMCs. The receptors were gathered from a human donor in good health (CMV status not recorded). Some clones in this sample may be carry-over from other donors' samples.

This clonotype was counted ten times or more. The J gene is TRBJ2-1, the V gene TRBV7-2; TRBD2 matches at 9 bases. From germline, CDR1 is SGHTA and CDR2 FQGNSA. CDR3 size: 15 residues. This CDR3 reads CATSPGRGGYNEQFF. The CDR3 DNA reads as TGTGCAACCAGCCCGGGGCGGGGGGGCTACAATGAGCAGTTCTTC.

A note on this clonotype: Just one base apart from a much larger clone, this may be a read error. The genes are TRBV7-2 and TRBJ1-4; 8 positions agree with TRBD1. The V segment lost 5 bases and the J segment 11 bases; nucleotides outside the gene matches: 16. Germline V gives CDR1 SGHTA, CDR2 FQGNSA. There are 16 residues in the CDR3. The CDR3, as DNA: TGTGCCAGCAGCCGCCGGTTGCGGACAGGGCGTGACAAACTGTTTTTT. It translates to CASSRRLRTGRDKLFF.

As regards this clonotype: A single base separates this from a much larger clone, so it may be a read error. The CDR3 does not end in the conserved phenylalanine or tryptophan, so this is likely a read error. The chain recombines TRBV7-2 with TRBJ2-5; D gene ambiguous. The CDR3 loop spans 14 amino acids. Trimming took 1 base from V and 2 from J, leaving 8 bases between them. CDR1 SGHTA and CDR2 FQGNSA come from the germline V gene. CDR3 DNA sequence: TGTGCCAGCAGCTTAGTTATACAGCAAGAGACCCAGTACTGC. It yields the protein CASSLVIQQETQYC.

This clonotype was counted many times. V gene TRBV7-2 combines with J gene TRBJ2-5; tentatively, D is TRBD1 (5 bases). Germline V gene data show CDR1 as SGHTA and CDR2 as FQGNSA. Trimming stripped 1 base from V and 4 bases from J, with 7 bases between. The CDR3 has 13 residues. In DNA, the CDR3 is TGTGCCAGCAGCTTAGTCAGGGCAGAGACCCAGTACTTC. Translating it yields CASSLVRAETQYF.

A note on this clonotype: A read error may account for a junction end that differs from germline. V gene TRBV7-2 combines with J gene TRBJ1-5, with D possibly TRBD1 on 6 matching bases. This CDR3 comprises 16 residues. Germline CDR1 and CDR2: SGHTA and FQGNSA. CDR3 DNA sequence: TGTGCCAGCAGACCTCCCCAAACAGGGATCAATCAGCCCCCGCATTTT. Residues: CASRPPQTGINQPPHF.

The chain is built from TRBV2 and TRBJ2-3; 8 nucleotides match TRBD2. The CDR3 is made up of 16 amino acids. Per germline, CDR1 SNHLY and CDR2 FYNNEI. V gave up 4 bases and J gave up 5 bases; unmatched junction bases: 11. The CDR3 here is CASSGGSRGGEDTQYF. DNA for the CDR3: TGTGCCAGCAGTGGAGGGAGTCGGGGGGGCGAAGATACGCAGTATTTT.

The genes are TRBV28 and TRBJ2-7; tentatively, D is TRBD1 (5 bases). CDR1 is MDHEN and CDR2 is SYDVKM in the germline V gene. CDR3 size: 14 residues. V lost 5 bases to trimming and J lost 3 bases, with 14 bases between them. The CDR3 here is CASSRTAGHYEQYF. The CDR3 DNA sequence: TGTGCCAGCAGTAGAACGGCTGGACACTACGAGCAGTACTTC.

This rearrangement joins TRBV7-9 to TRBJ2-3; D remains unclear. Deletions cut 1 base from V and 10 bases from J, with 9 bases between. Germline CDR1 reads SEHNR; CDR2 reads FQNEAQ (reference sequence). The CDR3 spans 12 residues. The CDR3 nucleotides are TGTGCCAGCAGCTTAGGGCCCCCCCCGCAGTATTTT. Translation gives CASSLGPPPQYF. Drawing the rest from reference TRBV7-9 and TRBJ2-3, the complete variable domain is DTGVSQNPRHKITKRGQNVTFRCDPISEHNRLYWYRQTLGQGPEFLTYFQNEAQLEKSRLLSDRFSAERPKGSFSTLEIQRTEQGDSAMYLCASSLGPPPQYFGPGTRLTVL.

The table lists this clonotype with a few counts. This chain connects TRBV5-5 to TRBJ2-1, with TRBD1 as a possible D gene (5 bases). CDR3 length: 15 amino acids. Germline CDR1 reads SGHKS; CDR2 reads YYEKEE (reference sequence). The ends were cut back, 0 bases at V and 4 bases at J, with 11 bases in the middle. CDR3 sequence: CASSLVSGPYNEQFF. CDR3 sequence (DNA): TGTGCCAGCAGCTTGGTATCAGGGCCATACAATGAGCAGTTCTTC. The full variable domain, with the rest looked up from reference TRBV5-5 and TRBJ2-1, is DAGVTQSPTHLIKTRGQQVTLRCSPISGHKSVSWYQQVLGQGPQFIFQYYEKEERGRGNFPDRFSARQFPNYSSELNVNALLLGDSALYLCASSLVSGPYNEQFFGPGTRLTVL.

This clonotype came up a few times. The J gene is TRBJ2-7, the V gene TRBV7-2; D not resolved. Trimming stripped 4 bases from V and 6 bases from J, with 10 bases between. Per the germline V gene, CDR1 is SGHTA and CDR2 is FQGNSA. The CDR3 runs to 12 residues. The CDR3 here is CASSSDRFEQYF. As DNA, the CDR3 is TGTGCCAGCAGCTCCGACCGGTTCGAGCAGTACTTC.

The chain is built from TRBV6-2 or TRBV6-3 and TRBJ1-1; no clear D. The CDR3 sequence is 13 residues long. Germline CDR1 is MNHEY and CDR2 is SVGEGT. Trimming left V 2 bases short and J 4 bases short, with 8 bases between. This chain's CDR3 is CASSYGLGTEAFF. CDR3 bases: TGTGCCAGCAGTTACGGACTCGGCACTGAAGCTTTCTTT.